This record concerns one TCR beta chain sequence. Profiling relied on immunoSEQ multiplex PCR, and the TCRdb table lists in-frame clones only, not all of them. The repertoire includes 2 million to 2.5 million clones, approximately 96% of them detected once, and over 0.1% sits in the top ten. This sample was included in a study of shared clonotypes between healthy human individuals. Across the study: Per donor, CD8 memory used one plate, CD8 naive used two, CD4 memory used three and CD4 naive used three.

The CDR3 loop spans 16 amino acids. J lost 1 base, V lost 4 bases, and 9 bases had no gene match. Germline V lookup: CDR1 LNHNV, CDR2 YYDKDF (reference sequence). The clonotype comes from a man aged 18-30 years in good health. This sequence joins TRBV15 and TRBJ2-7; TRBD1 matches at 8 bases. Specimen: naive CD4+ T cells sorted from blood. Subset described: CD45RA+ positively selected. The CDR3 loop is CATSNEYRGSSYEQYF. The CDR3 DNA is TGTGCCACCAGCAATGAATACAGGGGGAGTTCCTACGAGCAGTACTTC.